The clone carrying this T cell receptor (beta chain) has at least ten counts. No antigen is known for it. Its ends do not fully match the called genes, so a read error is possible. This entry belongs to a study of read filtering for tumor transcriptome and immune sequencing. Background on the study: Among patients, some 17 were male and more than 13 female, aged roughly 45 to 80 (mean approximately 60). R-ISS stage counts were under 10 for I, roughly 16 for II, about seven for III.

The library was built from around 380 ng RNA with molecular barcoded adaptors for alpha/delta and beta/gamma chains. TCRdb re-analysed the reads in MiXCR, keeping a single row per CDR3 protein. Among around 140,000 distinct CDR3 sequences listed, 13% were seen once. General study points: IR-seq captured clonotypes deeper and more reliably than RNA-seq. Without single-read clonotypes, shared clonotype proportions correlated more between IR-seq and RNA-seq.

The CDR3 is 14 amino acids. CDR1 is LGHDT and CDR2 is YNNKEL in the germline V gene (reference sequence). The clonotype originates from a donor at least 40 years old with multiple myeloma. Sequencing was carried out using a population of CD138-negative cells sorted from bone marrow. This chain links TRBV3-1 with TRBJ2-6, with no clear D. Written as DNA, the CDR3 is TGCGCCAGCAGCCAATACTCTGGGGCCAACGTCCTGACTTTC. Translated, it gives CASSQYSGANVLTF.